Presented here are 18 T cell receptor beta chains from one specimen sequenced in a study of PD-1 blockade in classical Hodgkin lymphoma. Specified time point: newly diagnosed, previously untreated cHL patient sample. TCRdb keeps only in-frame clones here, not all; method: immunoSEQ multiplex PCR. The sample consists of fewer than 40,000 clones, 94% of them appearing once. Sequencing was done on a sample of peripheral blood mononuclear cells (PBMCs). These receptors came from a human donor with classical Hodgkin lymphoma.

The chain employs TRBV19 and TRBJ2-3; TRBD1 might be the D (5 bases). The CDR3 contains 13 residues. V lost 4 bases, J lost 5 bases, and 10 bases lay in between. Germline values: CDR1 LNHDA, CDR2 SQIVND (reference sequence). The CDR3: CASSNRRGDTQYF. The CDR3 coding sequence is TGTGCCAGTAGTAACAGGCGAGGAGATACGCAGTATTTT.

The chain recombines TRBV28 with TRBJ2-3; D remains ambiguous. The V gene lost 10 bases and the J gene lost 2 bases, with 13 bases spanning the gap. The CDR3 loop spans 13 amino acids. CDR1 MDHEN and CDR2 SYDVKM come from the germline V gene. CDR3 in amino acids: CATYIPVTDTQYF. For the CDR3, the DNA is TGTGCCACCTATATCCCGGTCACAGATACGCAGTATTTT.

The CDR3: CVSWRVGSSYEQYF. DNA of the CDR3: TGTGTCAGTTGGCGTGTGGGAAGCTCCTACGAGCAGTACTTC. The chain is built from TRBV6-5 and TRBJ2-7; D remains unclear. The CDR3 is made up of 14 amino acids. The germline V gene has CDR1 MNHEY and CDR2 SVGAGI.

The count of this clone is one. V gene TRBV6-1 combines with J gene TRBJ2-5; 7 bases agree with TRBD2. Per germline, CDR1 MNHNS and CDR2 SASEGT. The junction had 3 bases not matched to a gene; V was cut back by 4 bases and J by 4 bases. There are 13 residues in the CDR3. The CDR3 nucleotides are TGTGCCAGCAGTGTAGGGGAGGGAGAGACCCAGTACTTC. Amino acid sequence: CASSVGEGETQYF.

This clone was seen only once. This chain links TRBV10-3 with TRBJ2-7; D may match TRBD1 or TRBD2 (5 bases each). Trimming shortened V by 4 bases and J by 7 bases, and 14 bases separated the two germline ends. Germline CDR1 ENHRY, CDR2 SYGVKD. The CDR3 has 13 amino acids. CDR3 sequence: CAISGWGSREQYF. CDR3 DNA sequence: TGTGCCATCAGTGGGTGGGGGTCCAGGGAGCAGTACTTC.

CDR3 protein: CASSVAPLLAEHTDTQYF. CDR3 sequence (DNA): TGTGCCAGCAGCGTAGCCCCCCTACTAGCGGAGCACACAGATACGCAGTATTTT. The chain couples TRBV9 to TRBJ2-3; 8 positions agree with TRBD2. The germline V gene has CDR1 SGDLS and CDR2 YYNGEE. The junction had 11 bases not matched to a gene; V was cut back by 0 bases and J by 2 bases. The CDR3 runs 18 residues.

The chain's CDR3 is CASSPLQGRSLDEQYF. CDR3 bases: TGTGCCAGCTCACCCCTACAGGGAAGGTCCCTCGACGAGCAGTACTTC. V and J are TRBV18 and TRBJ2-7, with D possibly TRBD1 on 6 matching bases. Trimming shortened V by 3 bases and J by 5 bases, and 20 bases separated the two germline ends. CDR3 length equals 16 residues. Germline CDR1 and CDR2: KGHSH and LQKENI.

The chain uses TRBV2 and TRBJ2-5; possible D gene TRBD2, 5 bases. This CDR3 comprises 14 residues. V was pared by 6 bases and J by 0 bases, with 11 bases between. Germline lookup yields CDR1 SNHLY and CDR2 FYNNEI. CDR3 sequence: CASSGLLYQETQYF. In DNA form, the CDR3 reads TGTGCCAGCAGCGGACTGTTGTACCAAGAGACCCAGTACTTC.

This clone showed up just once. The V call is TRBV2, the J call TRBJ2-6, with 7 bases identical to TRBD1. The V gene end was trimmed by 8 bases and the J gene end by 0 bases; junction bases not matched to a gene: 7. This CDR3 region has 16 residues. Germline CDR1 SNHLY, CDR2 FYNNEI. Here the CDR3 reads CASVRDSSSGANVLTF. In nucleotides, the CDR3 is TGTGCCAGCGTCCGGGACAGTTCCTCTGGGGCCAACGTCCTGACTTTC.

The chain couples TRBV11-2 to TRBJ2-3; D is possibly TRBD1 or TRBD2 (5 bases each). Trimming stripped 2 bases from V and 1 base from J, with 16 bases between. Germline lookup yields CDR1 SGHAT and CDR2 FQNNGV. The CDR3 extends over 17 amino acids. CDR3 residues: CASSLFLGDVGTDTQYF. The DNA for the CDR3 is TGTGCCAGCAGCTTATTTCTCGGGGACGTGGGCACAGATACGCAGTATTTT.

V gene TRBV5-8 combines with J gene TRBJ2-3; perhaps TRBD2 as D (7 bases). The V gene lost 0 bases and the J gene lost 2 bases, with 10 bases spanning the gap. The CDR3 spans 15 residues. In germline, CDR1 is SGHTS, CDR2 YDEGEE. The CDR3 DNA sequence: TGTGCCAGCAGCTTGGAGGGGGGGACCACAGATACGCAGTATTTT. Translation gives CASSLEGGTTDTQYF. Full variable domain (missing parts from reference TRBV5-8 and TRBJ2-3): EAGVTQSPTHLIKTRGQQATLRCSPISGHTSVYWYQQALGLGLQFLLWYDEGEERNRGNFPPRFSGRQFPNYSSELNVNALELEDSALYLCASSLEGGTTDTQYFGPGTRLTVL.

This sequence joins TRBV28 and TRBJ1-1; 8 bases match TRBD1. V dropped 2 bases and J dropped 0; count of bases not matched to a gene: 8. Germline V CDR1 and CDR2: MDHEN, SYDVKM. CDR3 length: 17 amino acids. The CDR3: CASSLRQGAIMNTEAFF. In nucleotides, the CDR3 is TGTGCCAGCAGTTTAAGGCAGGGGGCGATTATGAACACTGAAGCTTTCTTT.

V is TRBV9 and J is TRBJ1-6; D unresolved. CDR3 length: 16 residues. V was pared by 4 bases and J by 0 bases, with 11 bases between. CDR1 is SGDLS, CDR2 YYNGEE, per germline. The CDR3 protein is CASSPGGSSYNSPLHF. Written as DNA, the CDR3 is TGTGCCAGCAGCCCAGGAGGGAGCTCCTATAATTCACCCCTCCACTTT.

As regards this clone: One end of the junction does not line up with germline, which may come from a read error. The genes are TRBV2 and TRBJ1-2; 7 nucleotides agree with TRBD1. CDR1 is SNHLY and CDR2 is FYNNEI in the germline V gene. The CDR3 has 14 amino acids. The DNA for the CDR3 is TGTGCCAGCGGTGACAGGGATGGGGGAGGTGGCTACACCTTC. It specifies CASGDRDGGGGYTF.

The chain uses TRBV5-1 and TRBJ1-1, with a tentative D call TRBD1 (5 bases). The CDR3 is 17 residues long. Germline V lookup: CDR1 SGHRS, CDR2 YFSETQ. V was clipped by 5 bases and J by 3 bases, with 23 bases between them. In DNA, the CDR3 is TGCGCCAGCAGTTCGGAAGGGGCCGGCTTCGCTGACACTGAAGCTTTCTTT. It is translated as CASSSEGAGFADTEAFF.

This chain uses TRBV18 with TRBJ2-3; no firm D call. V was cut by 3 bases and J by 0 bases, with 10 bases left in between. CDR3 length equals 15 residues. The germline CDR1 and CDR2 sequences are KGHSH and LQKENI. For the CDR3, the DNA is TGTGCCAGCTCACCGGCACACTCTAGCACAGATACGCAGTATTTT. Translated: CASSPAHSSTDTQYF.

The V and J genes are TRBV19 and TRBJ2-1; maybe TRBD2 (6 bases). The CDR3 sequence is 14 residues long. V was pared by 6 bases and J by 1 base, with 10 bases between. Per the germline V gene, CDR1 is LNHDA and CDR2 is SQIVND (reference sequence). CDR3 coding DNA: TGTGCCAGTAGGTTGGGGGGATCCTACAATGAGCAGTTCTTC. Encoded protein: CASRLGGSYNEQFF.

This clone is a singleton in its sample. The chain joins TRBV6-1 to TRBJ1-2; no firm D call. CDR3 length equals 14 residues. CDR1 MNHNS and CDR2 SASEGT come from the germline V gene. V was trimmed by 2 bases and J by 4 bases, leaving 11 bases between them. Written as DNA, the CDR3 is TGTGCCAGCAGTGAACGGCCGACGACCTATGGCTACACCTTC. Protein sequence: CASSERPTTYGYTF.